A selection of T cell receptor beta chains follows, all from one sample in a study of cytomegalovirus exposure and HLA in healthy donors. TCRdb keeps only in-frame clones here, not all; method: immunoSEQ multiplex PCR. Of around 120,000 clones listed, 60% to 80% are singletons. Sequenced sample: PBMCs. All receptors derive from a man aged 50 to 59 in good health and CMV-seropositive. Each CDR3 is given without its conserved first and last residue. A D gene is named only where the DNA matches it firmly. Not every row has a clone size; where given, it reads once, few, many or a size class.

D: NA
size: NA
V: TRBV14
J: TRBJ2-7
CDR3: ASSPWTSGEQY

D: NA
size: NA
V: TRBV2
J: TRBJ2-7
CDR3: ASSEDYLYEQY

D: NA
size: NA
V: TRBV9
J: TRBJ1-5
CDR3: ASNIDGGSWPQH

D: TRBD2
size: NA
V: TRBV6-5
J: TRBJ2-1
CDR3: ASALAGANNEQF

D: TRBD1
size: NA
V: TRBV6-6
J: TRBJ1-2
CDR3: ASNRDRQGYT

D: TRBD1
size: NA
V: TRBV27
J: TRBJ1-4
CDR3: ASSRDSLGKLF

D: TRBD1
size: NA
V: TRBV10-3
J: TRBJ1-1
CDR3: AIRPGTENTEAF

D: TRBD1
size: NA
V: TRBV5-1
J: TRBJ2-3
CDR3: ASSLEVPGTGGADTQY

D: NA
size: NA
V: TRBV9
J: TRBJ2-1
CDR3: ASSVDAESNYNEQF

D: TRBD1
size: NA
V: TRBV6-5
J: TRBJ1-1
CDR3: ASSLGTGPEAF

D: TRBD1
size: NA
V: TRBV5-1
J: TRBJ2-7
CDR3: ASRPPGQFFYEQY

D: TRBD1
size: NA
V: TRBV2
J: TRBJ2-3
CDR3: ASSQQGFATDTQY

D: TRBD2
size: NA
V: TRBV4-3
J: TRBJ2-7
CDR3: ASSQGLAGVNEQY

D: NA
size: NA
V: TRBV7-6
J: TRBJ2-5
CDR3: ASSLNSRETQY

D: TRBD1
size: NA
V: TRBV27
J: TRBJ2-5
CDR3: ASSFWDSQETQY

D: TRBD2
size: NA
V: TRBV11-2
J: TRBJ2-7
CDR3: ASSQGTSGLAYEQY

D: NA
size: NA
V: TRBV7-2
J: TRBJ2-1
CDR3: ASSLERNGYNEQF

D: TRBD1
size: NA
V: TRBV5-8
J: TRBJ2-3
CDR3: ASSLGRQGFTDTQY

D: TRBD2
size: NA
V: TRBV5-4
J: TRBJ2-3
CDR3: ASSPTSGFTDTQY

D: TRBD1
size: NA
V: TRBV6-6
J: TRBJ2-7
CDR3: ASCSGTGSYEQY

D: TRBD1
size: few
V: TRBV6-6
J: TRBJ1-3
CDR3: ASRGTGHSGNTIY

D: NA
size: NA
V: TRBV2
J: TRBJ2-7
CDR3: ASSRQGFYEQY

D: TRBD1
size: NA
V: TRBV7-2
J: TRBJ1-2
CDR3: ASSLDRVYGYT

D: NA
size: NA
V: TRBV9
J: TRBJ2-2
CDR3: ASSLHASRAGELF

D: NA
size: few
V: TRBV28
J: TRBJ1-2
CDR3: ASSPGYGYT

D: TRBD2
size: NA
V: TRBV2
J: TRBJ2-1
CDR3: ARRGDHGTHNEQF

D: NA
size: NA
V: TRBV5-1
J: TRBJ1-1
CDR3: ASSLASGTMNTEAF

D: TRBD2
size: few
V: TRBV19
J: TRBJ2-3
CDR3: ASTVREDTDTQY

D: NA
size: NA
V: TRBV6-5
J: TRBJ1-4
CDR3: ASSYDRFNEKLF

D: NA
size: NA
V: TRBV5-4
J: TRBJ2-5
CDR3: ASSLGRSGGDLQETQY

D: NA
size: NA
V: TRBV15
J: TRBJ2-1
CDR3: ATSGGYDYNEQF

D: TRBD2
size: NA
V: TRBV5-1
J: TRBJ2-1
CDR3: ASSLPSGGDNEQF

D: NA
size: NA
V: TRBV7-9
J: TRBJ2-5
CDR3: ASRSPGGAQETQY

D: TRBD1
size: few
V: TRBV30
J: TRBJ2-7
CDR3: AWSHSGQGHYEQY

D: TRBD2
size: NA
V: TRBV15
J: TRBJ2-7
CDR3: ATSSGGARSSYEQH

D: NA
size: NA
V: TRBV5-1
J: TRBJ1-2
CDR3: ASSLGQGGDGYT

D: TRBD1
size: NA
V: TRBV11-2
J: TRBJ1-4
CDR3: ASRRDRGRVEKLF

D: NA
size: NA
V: TRBV5-1
J: TRBJ1-2
CDR3: ASSLAGGEGVYT

D: TRBD1
size: few
V: TRBV27
J: TRBJ2-7
CDR3: ASGQVGSYEQY

D: TRBD1
size: NA
V: TRBV2
J: TRBJ2-5
CDR3: ASRRQGTRVSETQY

D: TRBD2
size: NA
V: TRBV5-6
J: TRBJ2-7
CDR3: ASKRLAGSYEQY

D: NA
size: NA
V: TRBV7-9
J: TRBJ2-7
CDR3: ASSSGVTGVRYEQY

D: NA
size: NA
V: TRBV5-6
J: TRBJ2-7
CDR3: ASSTGPGEQY

D: TRBD2
size: NA
V: TRBV28
J: TRBJ2-5
CDR3: ASSALGGQETQY

D: TRBD1
size: NA
V: TRBV7-9
J: TRBJ2-1
CDR3: ASSPWDRLTYNEQF

D: NA
size: NA
V: TRBV5-4
J: TRBJ2-1
CDR3: ASAINTGNEQF

D: TRBD2
size: NA
V: TRBV5-1
J: TRBJ2-7
CDR3: ASSPDSSGRQYEQY

D: TRBD1
size: NA
V: TRBV27
J: TRBJ1-2
CDR3: ASSEWGTGVLYGYT

D: TRBD1
size: NA
V: TRBV27
J: TRBJ1-5
CDR3: ASSYSTGVDQPQH

D: NA
size: NA
V: TRBV5-6
J: TRBJ1-2
CDR3: ASSLDRNYGYT

D: NA
size: NA
V: TRBV4-1
J: TRBJ1-3
CDR3: ASSQVGARGNTIY

D: TRBD1
size: NA
V: TRBV7-2
J: TRBJ1-1
CDR3: ASSFDRDNTEAF

D: TRBD2
size: NA
V: TRBV5-1
J: TRBJ2-2
CDR3: ASSLSAGGNTGELF